This T cell receptor (beta chain) originates from a study of identical twins. Whole-study findings and limits: Whereas memory repertoires showed no such difference, abundant cord blood beta clonotypes carried fewer insertions. Zero-insertion findings could be partly confounded by invariant cells (MAIT and iNKT cells).

This CDR3 is built from 16 residues. With 0 bases clipped from V and 6 bases from J, the junction kept 8 bases outside the gene matches. CDR1 is SGHTA, CDR2 FQGNSA, per germline. TCRdb recomputed calls from the 5' RACE reads with MiXCR, one row per CDR3 protein. The data show 450,000 to 650,000 distinct CDR3 sequences, with around 15% seen just once and around 0.4% held by the top ten. This clonotype was found many times. Its antigen remains unidentified. The same sample was also used in a study of yellow fever vaccine responses in identical twins.

The specimen was CD4+ T cells sorted from blood. V usage is TRBV7-2 and J usage is TRBJ2-7; 10 bases line up with TRBD2. The receptor was isolated from a woman younger than 30 in good health. The CDR3 coding sequence is TGTGCCAGCAGCTTAGCGTGGACTAGCGGTTTGATCGAGCAGTACTTC. This sequence encodes CASSLAWTSGLIEQYF. Together with reference TRBV7-2 and TRBJ2-7, the CDR3 gives the full variable domain: GAGVSQSPSNKVTEKGKDVELRCDPISGHTALYWYRQSLGQGLEFLIYFQGNSAPDKSGLPSDRFSAERTGGSVSTLTIQRTQQEDSAVYLCASSLAWTSGLIEQYFGPGTRLTVT.